The clone carrying this TCR beta chain was counted only a few times. J lost 6 bases, V lost 6 bases, and 12 bases had no gene match. Germline lookup yields CDR1 MNHEY and CDR2 SVGAGI. This CDR3 has 15 residues. The entry originates in a study of blood T cell repertoires in COVID-19. Study details: There were acute and convalescent COVID-19 samples, and they came from the United States, Italy and Spain.

Profiled with immunoSEQ multiplex PCR; TCRdb holds only in-frame clones, not every one. The sample lists more than 110,000 clones; 84% were seen once. The sequenced material came from peripheral blood. The genes are TRBV6-5 and TRBJ2-7; the match to TRBD2 covers 9 bases. The source of this sequence is a woman between 55 and 75 years old with acute or convalescent COVID-19. The CDR3 region is CASRLTGTSNIEQYF. The DNA of the CDR3 is TGTGCCAGCAGACTGACCGGGACTAGCAATATCGAGCAGTACTTC.